This T cell receptor beta chain was profiled in a study of blood T cell repertoires in COVID-19. Only in-frame clones appear in the TCRdb table, and some are missing; sequencing was by immunoSEQ multiplex PCR. The sample shows over 350,000 clones, more than 85% of them seen only once. Germline V gene sequence: CDR1 LNHDA, CDR2 SQIVND (reference sequence). The CDR3 extends over 13 amino acids. Trimming removed 4 bases from V and 4 bases from J, with 11 bases in between. The material sequenced was PBMCs or T cells enriched from blood (not recorded which). The chain couples TRBV19 to TRBJ2-7; tentative D call: TRBD2 (6 bases). The receptor was isolated from a woman aged 40 to 50 who had been exposed to COVID-19. CDR3 nucleotide sequence: TGTGCCAGTAGTACGGGACTGCTTTACGAGCAGTACTTC. Translated: CASSTGLLYEQYF. The variable domain in full, completed from reference TRBV19 and TRBJ2-7, reads DGGITQSPKYLFRKEGQNVTLSCEQNLNHDAMYWYRQDPGQGLRLIYYSQIVNDFQKGDIAEGYSVSREKKESFPLTVTSAQKNPTAFYLCASSTGLLYEQYFGPGTRLTVT.